The present T cell receptor beta chain was sequenced within a study of T cell responses to AZD1222 COVID-19 vaccine. TCRdb's copy holds only in-frame clones and misses some; the assay was immunoSEQ multiplex PCR. The data hold approximately 150,000 clones, with around 90% observed a single time. Study-level findings and limits: Variant regions that are unmutated are reportedly the target of nearly half of spike-specific TCRs. Donors in the cohort were predominantly white British and more often female, and clonal diversity was possibly underestimated.

For this clone: Its antigen is undetermined.

V lost 2 bases and J lost 3, with 13 bases in between. Germline CDR1 and CDR2: SGHAT and FQDESV (reference sequence). There are 15 residues in the CDR3. The sequence was collected from an adult in good health. The chain recombines TRBV11-1 with TRBJ1-1; possible D gene TRBD1, 5 bases. Sequencing was performed on peripheral blood, taken on day 0 of AZD1222 vaccination. The CDR3 region has the DNA TGTGCCAGCAGCTTACGTCGACGAGGGGACACTGAAGCTTTCTTT. Amino acids: CASSLRRRGDTEAFF.